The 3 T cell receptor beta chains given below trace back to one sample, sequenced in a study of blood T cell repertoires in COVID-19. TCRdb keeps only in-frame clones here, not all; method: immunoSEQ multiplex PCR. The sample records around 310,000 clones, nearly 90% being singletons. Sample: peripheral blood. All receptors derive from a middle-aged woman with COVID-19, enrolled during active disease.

CDR3 DNA sequence: TGCGCCAGCAGCGGACAGGGCAGGGAGCAGTACTTC. Translating gives CASSGQGREQYF. The chain employs TRBV5-1 and TRBJ2-7, with 8 bases matching TRBD1. The CDR3 length is 12 residues. Germline CDR1 is SGHRS and CDR2 is YFSETQ. V trimming: 4 bases; J trimming: 7 bases; junction bases outside the gene matches: 4.

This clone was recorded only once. Here the CDR3 DNA reads TGCGCCAGCAGCTTGGTTGACGGGGACTACGAGCAGTACTTC. Its translation: CASSLVDGDYEQYF. The chain combines TRBV5-1 with TRBJ2-7, with D perhaps matching TRBD2 (5 bases). The CDR3 has 14 residues. Trimming stripped 0 bases from V and 3 bases from J, with 10 bases between. Germline lookup yields CDR1 SGHRS and CDR2 YFSETQ. The variable domain in full, with the rest retrieved from reference TRBV5-1 and TRBJ2-7, is KAGVTQTPRYLIKTRGQQVTLSCSPISGHRSVSWYQQTPGQGLQFLFEYFSETQRNKGNFPGRFSGRQFSNSRSEMNVSTLELGDSALYLCASSLVDGDYEQYFGPGTRLTVT.

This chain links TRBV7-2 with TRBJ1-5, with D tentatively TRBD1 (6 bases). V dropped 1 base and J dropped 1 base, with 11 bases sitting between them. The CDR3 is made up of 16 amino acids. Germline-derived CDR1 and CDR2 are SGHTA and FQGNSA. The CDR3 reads CASSLVSGVSNQPQHF. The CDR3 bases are TGTGCCAGCAGCTTAGTGTCAGGGGTGAGCAATCAGCCCCAGCATTTT.